This T cell receptor beta chain stems from a study of blood T cell repertoires in COVID-19. Across the whole study: The United States, Italy and Spain supplied acute and convalescent COVID-19 samples. PBMCs, B-cell-depleted T cells, or T cells were the source of the cDNA or gDNA that made up the material.

Germline CDR1 KGHSH, CDR2 LQKENI. This CDR3 has 16 residues. Between the trimmed V and J ends, which lost 0 bases and 7 bases, there was a span of 16 bases. During active infection, Seattle patients enrolled and were then monitored through disease. Data came from immunoSEQ multiplex PCR; TCRdb stores just in-frame clones and leaves some out. The sample includes roughly 350,000 clones, around 87% of them seen just once. The chain carries TRBV18 and TRBJ2-1; D is perhaps TRBD1 (6 bases). This TCR came from a woman aged 25 to 39 with COVID-19, enrolled during active disease. Sequences were obtained from peripheral blood. The CDR3 DNA reads TGTGCCAGCTCACCACCCAGGGGTAACGGGAAGAATGAGCAGTTCTTC. Its protein is CASSPPRGNGKNEQFF.